This paragraph covers one TCR beta chain sequence. Its antigen is currently unknown. Generated by immunoSEQ multiplex PCR, the TCRdb table keeps only in-frame clones and is missing some. The sample holds approximately 140,000 clones, about 88% seen once. This sample is part of a study of identifying expanded T cells in peripheral blood. Study results and caveats: Differentially abundant clones: roughly 1.3 between replicates, around 16 at roughly 2 weeks, 19 to 20 at four. Across healthy donors, higher total template counts meant significantly greater approximately 2-week count variance.

Collection occurred without any documented infections or immune events in donors. The CDR3 is 15 residues long. J was trimmed by 1 base and V by 6 bases; bases with no gene match: 1. The germline V gene has CDR1 SNHLY and CDR2 FYNNEI. The material sequenced was blood. This chain links TRBV2 with TRBJ2-3, with 13 nucleotides matching TRBD2. This TCR was sampled from a person aged 18 to 75 in good health. The CDR3 sequence is CASRGTSGGTDTQYF. DNA of the CDR3: TGTGCCAGCAGAGGGACTAGCGGGGGCACAGATACGCAGTATTTT.